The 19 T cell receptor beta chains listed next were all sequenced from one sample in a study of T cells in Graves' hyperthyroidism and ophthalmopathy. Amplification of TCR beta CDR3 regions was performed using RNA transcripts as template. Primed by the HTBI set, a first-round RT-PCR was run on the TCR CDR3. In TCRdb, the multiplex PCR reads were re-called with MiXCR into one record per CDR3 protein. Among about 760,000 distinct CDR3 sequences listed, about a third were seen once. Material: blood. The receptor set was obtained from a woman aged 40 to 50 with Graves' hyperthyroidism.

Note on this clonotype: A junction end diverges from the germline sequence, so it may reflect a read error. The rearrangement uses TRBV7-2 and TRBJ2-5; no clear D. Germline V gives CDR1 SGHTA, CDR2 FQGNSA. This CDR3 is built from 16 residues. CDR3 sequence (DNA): TGTGCCAGCAGCTTAGTTCGGCTACTCAACCAAGAGGCCCAGTACTTC. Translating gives CASSLVRLLNQEAQYF.

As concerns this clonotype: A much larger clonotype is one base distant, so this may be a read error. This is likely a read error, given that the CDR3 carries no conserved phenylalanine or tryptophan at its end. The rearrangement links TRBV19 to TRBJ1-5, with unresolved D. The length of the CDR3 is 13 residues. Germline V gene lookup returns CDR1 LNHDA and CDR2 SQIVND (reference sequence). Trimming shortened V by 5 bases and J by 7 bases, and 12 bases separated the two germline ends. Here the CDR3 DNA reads TGTGCCAGTAGTCCTCGCCTCGGGCAGCCCCAGCATCTT. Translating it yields CASSPRLGQPQHL.

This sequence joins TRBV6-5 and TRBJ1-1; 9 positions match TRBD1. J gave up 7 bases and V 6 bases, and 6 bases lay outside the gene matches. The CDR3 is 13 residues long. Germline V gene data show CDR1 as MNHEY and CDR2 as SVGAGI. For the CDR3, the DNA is TGTGCCAGCAGGGGACAGGGCTTGAGTGAAGCTTTCTTT. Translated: CASRGQGLSEAFF.

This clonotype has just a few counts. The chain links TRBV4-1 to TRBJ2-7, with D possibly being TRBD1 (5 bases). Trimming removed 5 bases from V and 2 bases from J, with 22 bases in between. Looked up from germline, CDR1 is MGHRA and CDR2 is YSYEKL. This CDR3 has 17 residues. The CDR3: CASSTPVIWNRPYEQYF. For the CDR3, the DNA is TGCGCCAGCAGCACCCCAGTAATCTGGAACAGGCCCTACGAGCAGTACTTC.

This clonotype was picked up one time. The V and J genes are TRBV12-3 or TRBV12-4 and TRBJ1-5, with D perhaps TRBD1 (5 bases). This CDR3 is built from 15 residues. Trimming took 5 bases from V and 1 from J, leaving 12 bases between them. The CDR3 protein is CASSGGFGSNQPQHF. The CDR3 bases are TGTGCCAGCAGTGGGGGTTTCGGGAGCAATCAGCCCCAGCATTTT.

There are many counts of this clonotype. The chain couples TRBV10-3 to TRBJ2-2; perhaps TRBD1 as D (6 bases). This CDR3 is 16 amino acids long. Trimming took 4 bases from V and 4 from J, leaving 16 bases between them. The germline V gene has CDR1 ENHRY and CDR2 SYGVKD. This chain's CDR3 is CAISANTGTRTGELFF. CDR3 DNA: TGTGCCATCAGTGCAAACACCGGGACACGCACCGGGGAGCTGTTTTTT.

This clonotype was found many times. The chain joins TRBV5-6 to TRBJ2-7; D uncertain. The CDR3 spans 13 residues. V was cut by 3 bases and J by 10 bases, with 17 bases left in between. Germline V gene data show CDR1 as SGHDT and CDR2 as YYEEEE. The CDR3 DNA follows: TGTGCCAGCAGCTACGGTGTGAAGGGTCAACAGTACTTC. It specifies CASSYGVKGQQYF.

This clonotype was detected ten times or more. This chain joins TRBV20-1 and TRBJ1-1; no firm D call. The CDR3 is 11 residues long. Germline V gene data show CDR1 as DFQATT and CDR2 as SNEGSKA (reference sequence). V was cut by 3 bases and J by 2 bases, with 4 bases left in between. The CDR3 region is CSARANTEAFF. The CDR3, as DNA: TGCAGTGCTAGGGCCAACACTGAAGCTTTCTTT.

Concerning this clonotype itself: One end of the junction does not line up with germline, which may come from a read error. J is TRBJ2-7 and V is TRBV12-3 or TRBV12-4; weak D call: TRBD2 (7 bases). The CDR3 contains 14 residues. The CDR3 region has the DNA TGTGCCAGCGGAAGACCGGGGGGCCTCTACGATCAGTACTTC. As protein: CASGRPGGLYDQYF.

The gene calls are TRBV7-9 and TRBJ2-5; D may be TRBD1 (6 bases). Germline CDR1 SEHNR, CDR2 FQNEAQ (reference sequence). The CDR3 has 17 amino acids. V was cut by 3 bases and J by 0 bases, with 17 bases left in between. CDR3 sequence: CASSLSPGATYQETQYF. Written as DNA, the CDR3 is TGTGCCAGCAGCTTGTCCCCAGGGGCGACCTACCAAGAGACCCAGTACTTC.

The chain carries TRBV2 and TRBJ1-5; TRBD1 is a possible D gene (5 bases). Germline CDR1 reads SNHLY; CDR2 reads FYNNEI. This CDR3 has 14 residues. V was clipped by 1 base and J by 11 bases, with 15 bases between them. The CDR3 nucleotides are TGTGCCAGCAGTGAAGAGGGGCGGCAAGAGACCCAGCATTTT. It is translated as CASSEEGRQETQHF. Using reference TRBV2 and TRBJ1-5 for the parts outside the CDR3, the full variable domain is EPEVTQTPSHQVTQMGQEVILRCVPISNHLYFYWYRQILGQKVEFLVSFYNNEISEKSEIFDDQFSVERPDGSNFTLKIRSTKLEDSAMYFCASSEEGRQETQHFGDGTRLSIL.

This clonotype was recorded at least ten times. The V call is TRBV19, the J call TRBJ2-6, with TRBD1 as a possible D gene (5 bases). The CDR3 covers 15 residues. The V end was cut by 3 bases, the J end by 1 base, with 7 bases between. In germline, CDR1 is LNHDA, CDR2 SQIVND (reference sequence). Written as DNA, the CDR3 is TGTGCCAGTAGTATTGCAGGGTCTGGGGCCAACGTCCTGACTTTC. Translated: CASSIAGSGANVLTF. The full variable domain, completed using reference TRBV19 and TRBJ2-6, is DGGITQSPKYLFRKEGQNVTLSCEQNLNHDAMYWYRQDPGQGLRLIYYSQIVNDFQKGDIAEGYSVSREKKESFPLTVTSAQKNPTAFYLCASSIAGSGANVLTFGAGSRLTVL.

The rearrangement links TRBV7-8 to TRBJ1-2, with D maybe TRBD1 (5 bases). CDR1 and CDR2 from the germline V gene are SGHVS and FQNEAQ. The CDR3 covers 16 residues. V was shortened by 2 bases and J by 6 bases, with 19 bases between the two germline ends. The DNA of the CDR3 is TGTGCCAGCAGCTTAAACCCCTGGGGGGTAGATAATGGCTACACCTTC. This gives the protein CASSLNPWGVDNGYTF. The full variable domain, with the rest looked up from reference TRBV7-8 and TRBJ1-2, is GAGVSQSPRYKVAKRGQDVALRCDPISGHVSLFWYQQALGQGPEFLTYFQNEAQLDKSGLPSDRFFAERPEGSVSTLKIQRTQQEDSAVYLCASSLNPWGVDNGYTFGSGTRLTVV.

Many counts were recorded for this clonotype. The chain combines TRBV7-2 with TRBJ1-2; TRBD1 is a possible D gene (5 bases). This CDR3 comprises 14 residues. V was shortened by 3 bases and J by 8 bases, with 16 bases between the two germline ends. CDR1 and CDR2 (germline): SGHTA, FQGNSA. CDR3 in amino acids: CASSFGGFGYGYTF. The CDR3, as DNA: TGTGCCAGCAGCTTTGGGGGTTTCGGGTACGGCTACACCTTC.

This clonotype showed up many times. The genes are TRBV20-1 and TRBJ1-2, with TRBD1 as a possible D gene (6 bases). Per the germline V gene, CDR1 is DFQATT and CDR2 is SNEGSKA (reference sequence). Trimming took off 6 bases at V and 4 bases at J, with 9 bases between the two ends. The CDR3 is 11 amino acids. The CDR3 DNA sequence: TGCAGTGCCACAGGGATCTATGGCTACACCTTC. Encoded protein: CSATGIYGYTF.

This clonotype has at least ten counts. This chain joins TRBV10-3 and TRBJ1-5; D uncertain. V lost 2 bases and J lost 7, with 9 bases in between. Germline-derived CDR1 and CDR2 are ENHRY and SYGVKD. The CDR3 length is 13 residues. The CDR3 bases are TGTGCCATCAGTGAGGGGAACGGCCAGCCCCAGCATTTT. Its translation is CAISEGNGQPQHF.

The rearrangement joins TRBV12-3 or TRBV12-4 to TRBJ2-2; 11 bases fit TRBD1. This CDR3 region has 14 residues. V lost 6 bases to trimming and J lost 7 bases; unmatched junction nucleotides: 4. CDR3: CASRDRGRNGELFF. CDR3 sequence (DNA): TGTGCCAGCAGGGACAGGGGGCGGAACGGGGAGCTGTTTTTT.

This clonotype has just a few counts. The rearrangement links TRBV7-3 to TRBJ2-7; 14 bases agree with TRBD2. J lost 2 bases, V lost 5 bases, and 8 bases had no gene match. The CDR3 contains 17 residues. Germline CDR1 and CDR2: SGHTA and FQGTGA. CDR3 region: CASSPGLAGGTTYEQYF. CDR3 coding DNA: TGTGCCAGCAGCCCAGGACTAGCGGGAGGTACAACCTACGAGCAGTACTTC.

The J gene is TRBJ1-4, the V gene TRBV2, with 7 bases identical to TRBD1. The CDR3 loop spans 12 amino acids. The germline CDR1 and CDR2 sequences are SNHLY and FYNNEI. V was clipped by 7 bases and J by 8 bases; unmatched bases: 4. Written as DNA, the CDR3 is TGTGCCAGCACCGGACAGGCAGAAAAACTGTTTTTT. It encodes CASTGQAEKLFF.